A single sample gave rise to the 16 T cell receptor beta chains below, sequenced in a study of CD8 T cells in ankylosing spondylitis. TCRdb passed the 5' RACE reads through MiXCR, listing each CDR3 protein once. The table includes over 200,000 distinct CDR3 sequences, 10% detected once. The sequenced sample consisted of blood, either unsorted or a sorted T cell fraction (not recorded which). These receptors came from a male donor with ankylosing spondylitis or in good health (not recorded which).

In this sample, this clonotype turned up a few times. The genes are TRBV19 and TRBJ2-7, with D unclear. The CDR3 sequence is 14 residues long. Per the germline V gene, CDR1 is LNHDA and CDR2 is SQIVND (reference sequence). V was clipped by 4 bases and J by 1 base, with 11 bases between them. CDR3 residues: CASSTYLWSYEQYF. The CDR3 nucleotides read TGTGCCAGTAGTACCTACCTCTGGTCCTACGAGCAGTACTTC.

V is TRBV2 and J is TRBJ2-3; 8 nucleotides match TRBD2. Unmatched junction bases numbered 8, after V lost 6 bases and J lost 15 bases. The CDR3 runs to 11 residues. Germline V gene lookup returns CDR1 SNHLY and CDR2 FYNNEI. The CDR3 here is CASRGTRANYF. The CDR3 DNA follows: TGTGCCAGCAGAGGGACTAGGGCGAATTATTTT.

This clonotype was seen ten or more times. This sequence joins TRBV30 and TRBJ2-7; 10 positions agree with TRBD1. This CDR3 is 15 amino acids long. The trim removed 3 bases at V and 0 bases at J, leaving 5 bases unmatched. Germline lookup yields CDR1 GTSNPN and CDR2 SVGIG (reference sequence). CDR3 DNA sequence: TGTGCCTGGAGCTTCCGGGACAGGGGCTCCTACGAGCAGTACTTC. As protein: CAWSFRDRGSYEQYF.

This clonotype was found many times. The V call is TRBV11-2, the J call TRBJ2-5, with D unresolved. The CDR3 runs 13 residues. Germline CDR1 SGHAT, CDR2 FQNNGV. Trimming cost V 6 bases and J 2 bases, with 10 bases left between them. Written as DNA, the CDR3 is TGTGCCAGCAGACCGGGCAAACAAGAGACCCAGTACTTC. Translated, it gives CASRPGKQETQYF.

This sequence joins TRBV12-3 or TRBV12-4 and TRBJ2-2; maybe TRBD2 (5 bases). The CDR3 has 15 amino acids. Trimming stripped 6 bases from V and 2 bases from J, with 13 bases between. The CDR3 here is CASSSRTHNTGELFF. For the CDR3, the DNA is TGTGCCAGCAGCTCCAGGACTCATAACACCGGGGAGCTGTTTTTT.

This clonotype was detected many times. V usage is TRBV14 and J usage is TRBJ2-5, with a weak D call TRBD1 (6 bases). Germline V gene sequence: CDR1 SGHDN, CDR2 FVKESK. This CDR3 contains 17 residues. V gave up 0 bases and J gave up 1 base, with 15 bases separating them. CDR3 bases: TGTGCCAGCAGCCAAGAACCCCGTTCGGACAGCCAAGAGACCCAGTACTTC. Protein: CASSQEPRSDSQETQYF.

This clonotype occurred many times. The rearrangement joins TRBV6-2 or TRBV6-3 to TRBJ1-5; D is unresolved. V gave up 7 bases and J gave up 6 bases, with 10 bases separating them. The CDR3 extends over 12 amino acids. Germline CDR1 is MNHEY and CDR2 is SVGEGT. Here the CDR3 DNA reads TGTGCCAGCACCAACCCGGGTCAGCCCCAGCATTTT. Protein: CASTNPGQPQHF.

The chain links TRBV12-3 or TRBV12-4 to TRBJ2-5; a possible D gene is TRBD2 (6 bases). V shed 6 bases and J shed 2 bases, with 19 bases lying between them. This CDR3 spans 16 amino acids. The CDR3, as DNA: TGTGCCAGCAGCACGCCGCTAGGCGGGGAACAAGAGACCCAGTACTTC. Its protein product is CASSTPLGGEQETQYF.

This clonotype was counted at least ten times. The chain has TRBV5-1 and TRBJ2-3, with D tentatively TRBD1 (6 bases). The CDR3 contains 15 residues. Trimming took off 0 bases at V and 4 bases at J, with 12 bases between the two ends. CDR1 is SGHRS and CDR2 is YFSETQ in the germline V gene. CDR3: CASSLAAGDPDTQYF. Here the CDR3 DNA reads TGCGCCAGCAGCTTGGCAGCAGGGGATCCAGATACGCAGTATTTT.

In its sample, this clonotype was seen many times. This chain links TRBV29-1 with TRBJ2-5; no firm D call. Germline values: CDR1 SQVTM, CDR2 ANQGSEA. V lost 1 base and J 10 bases, leaving 13 bases between the germline ends. The CDR3 sequence is 12 residues long. The CDR3 DNA sequence: TGCAGCGTTGAAGGCCTAGATCGAATCCAGTACTTC. The encoded protein is CSVEGLDRIQYF.

This clonotype was observed many times. The rearrangement joins TRBV5-1 to TRBJ1-1, with unresolved D. Germline V CDR1 and CDR2: SGHRS, YFSETQ. Trimming took 4 bases from V and 3 from J, leaving 10 bases between them. The CDR3 length is 13 residues. This CDR3 is CASSLRTDTEAFF. The DNA for the CDR3 is TGCGCCAGCAGCCTAAGGACGGACACTGAAGCTTTCTTT.

This clonotype was detected many times. The rearrangement joins TRBV12-3 or TRBV12-4 to TRBJ2-7; maybe TRBD1 (5 bases). V lost 8 bases and J 1 base, leaving 9 bases between the germline ends. CDR3 size: 12 residues. The CDR3 DNA reads as TGTGCCAGCTTAGGGGCATCCTACGAGCAGTACTTC. It encodes CASLGASYEQYF.

V usage is TRBV7-8 and J usage is TRBJ2-5; D is ambiguous. The CDR3 contains 15 residues. The germline V gene has CDR1 SGHVS and CDR2 FQNEAQ. Deletions cut 1 base from V and 5 bases from J, with 14 bases between. The CDR3 loop reads CASSLVGAPSETQYF. The CDR3, as DNA: TGTGCCAGCAGCTTAGTCGGCGCTCCTTCGGAGACCCAGTACTTC.

The chain carries TRBV7-2 and TRBJ2-5, with 10 bases aligning to TRBD2. The V segment lost 1 base and the J segment 5 bases; nucleotides outside the gene matches: 10. The CDR3 consists of 17 residues. Germline V gives CDR1 SGHTA, CDR2 FQGNSA. CDR3 amino acids: CASSLVLAGALGETQYF. Written as DNA, the CDR3 is TGTGCCAGCAGCTTAGTGCTAGCGGGGGCCCTGGGGGAGACCCAGTACTTC.

This clonotype turned up a few times. J is TRBJ2-1 and V is TRBV24-1; 10 bases are a match to TRBD2. Germline CDR1 reads KGHDR; CDR2 reads SFDVKD. The CDR3 covers 16 residues. J was trimmed by 5 bases and V by 4 bases; bases with no gene match: 7. The CDR3 spells CATSDNLAGENNEQFF. As DNA, the CDR3 is TGTGCCACCAGTGACAACCTAGCGGGGGAAAACAATGAGCAGTTCTTC.

This clonotype was seen repeatedly, ten times or more. The chain links TRBV5-1 to TRBJ2-1, with D unresolved. Germline CDR1 is SGHRS and CDR2 is YFSETQ. The V end was cut by 4 bases, the J end by 7 bases, with 12 bases between. The CDR3 sequence is 13 residues long. Here the CDR3 reads CASSRYAANEQFF. DNA for the CDR3: TGCGCCAGCAGCAGATACGCAGCGAATGAGCAGTTCTTC.